Presented here are 10 T cell receptor beta chains from one specimen sequenced in a study of T cells in Graves' hyperthyroidism and ophthalmopathy. The source material, RNA transcripts, was used to amplify TCR beta CDR3 regions. Initially, a first-round RT-PCR of the TCR CDR3 employed the HTBI primer set. TCRdb reprocessed the multiplex PCR reads via MiXCR and lists one record per CDR3 protein. Of hundreds of thousands of distinct CDR3 sequences listed, over 15% are singletons. Sequencing was done on a sample of blood. The receptors originated from a woman in her late teens or twenties with Graves' hyperthyroidism.

This clonotype occurred many times. The gene calls are TRBV20-1 and TRBJ2-7, with 8 bases identical to TRBD2. The CDR3 consists of 13 residues. The V segment lost 1 base and the J segment 5 bases; nucleotides outside the gene matches: 4. From germline, CDR1 is DFQATT and CDR2 SNEGSKA (reference sequence). The CDR3 bases are TGCAGTGCTAGAGGTCGGACTAGCCACGAGCAGTACTTC. Translation: CSARGRTSHEQYF.

This clonotype occurred many times. V is TRBV5-5 and J is TRBJ2-3; the D is unclear. This CDR3 has 13 residues. V lost 4 bases and J lost 4, with 10 bases in between. The germline CDR1 and CDR2 sequences are SGHKS and YYEKEE (reference sequence). CDR3 loop: CASSISFADTQYF. The CDR3 DNA follows: TGTGCCAGCAGCATAAGCTTCGCAGATACGCAGTATTTT.

This chain connects TRBV10-3 to TRBJ1-6, with a possible D match to TRBD1 (5 bases). V dropped 6 bases and J dropped 7 bases, with 16 bases sitting between them. Germline loops: CDR1 ENHRY, CDR2 SYGVKD. The CDR3 loop spans 15 amino acids. The chain's CDR3 is CAIRTPGPGNSPLHF. The CDR3 DNA follows: TGTGCCATCAGGACGCCGGGGCCGGGGAATTCACCCCTCCACTTT.

Points on this clonotype: Sequence at one end of the junction differs from germline and may be a read error. This chain links TRBV6-1 with TRBJ2-5; D possibly uses TRBD1 or TRBD2 (5 bases each). The CDR3 length is 11 residues. CDR1 is MNHNS, CDR2 SASEGT, per germline. CDR3 coding DNA: TGTGCCAGCAGTCAGGGACCTGTGCTGGACTTC. It codes for CASSQGPVLDF.

This chain connects TRBV20-1 to TRBJ1-1; perhaps TRBD1 as D (5 bases). This CDR3 has 13 residues. CDR1 DFQATT and CDR2 SNEGSKA come from the germline V gene (reference sequence). V was pared by 0 bases and J by 4 bases, with 9 bases between. The CDR3 protein is CSARDNGGTEAFF. The CDR3 DNA reads as TGCAGTGCTAGAGACAATGGGGGCACTGAAGCTTTCTTT.

This clonotype was counted many times. The chain has TRBV27 and TRBJ2-7; TRBD1 is a possible D gene (5 bases). The CDR3 length is 15 residues. Germline loops: CDR1 MNHEY, CDR2 SMNVEV (reference sequence). With 5 bases removed from V and 1 base from J, the gap between germline ends came to 15 bases. CDR3 region: CASSGSYRSSYEQYF. In nucleotides, the CDR3 is TGTGCCAGCAGTGGATCTTACAGGAGTTCCTACGAGCAGTACTTC.

The sample holds a few counts of this clonotype. The chain's CDR3 is CASSETGQKTYEQYF. The CDR3 DNA sequence: TGTGCCAGCAGTGAAACGGGTCAGAAGACTTACGAGCAGTACTTC. The chain joins TRBV25-1 to TRBJ2-7; D gene uncertain. CDR1 and CDR2 from the germline V gene are MGHDK and SYGVNS. V lost 2 bases and J 4 bases, leaving 15 bases between the germline ends. This CDR3 is 15 amino acids long.

This clonotype was observed at least ten times. The chain recombines TRBV7-8 with TRBJ2-3, with TRBD1 identical over 11 bases. The CDR3 loop spans 17 amino acids. Germline V lookup: CDR1 SGHVS, CDR2 FQNEAQ. V was pared by 3 bases and J by 7 bases, with 12 bases of the junction left unmatched. CDR3 bases: TGTGCCAGCAGCTTTACTTCAGGACAGGGGGCCCCTAATACGCAGTATTTT. Residues: CASSFTSGQGAPNTQYF.

This clonotype was seen at least ten times. V gene TRBV7-2 combines with J gene TRBJ1-1; the D is unclear. V was pared by 2 bases and J by 8 bases, with 9 bases between. CDR3 length: 12 residues. Germline lookup yields CDR1 SGHTA and CDR2 FQGNSA. In nucleotides, the CDR3 is TGTGCCAGCAGCTTAAGACACCCCGAAGCTTTCTTT. It specifies CASSLRHPEAFF.

The V and J genes are TRBV25-1 and TRBJ2-3; D perhaps matches TRBD2 (6 bases). CDR1 and CDR2 from the germline V gene are MGHDK and SYGVNS. V was cut by 4 bases and J by 2 bases, with 19 bases left in between. The CDR3 loop spans 17 amino acids. DNA for the CDR3: TGTGCCAGCAGTGGGGTCGAGACGGGAGCATACACAGATACGCAGTATTTT. It specifies CASSGVETGAYTDTQYF.